These 16 T cell receptor beta chains share one sample of origin, sequenced in a study of shared clonotypes between healthy human individuals. Only in-frame clones appear in the TCRdb table, and some are missing; sequencing was by immunoSEQ multiplex PCR. In the table there are a few million clones, about 90% of which are singletons. Sample: naive CD4+ T cells from PBMCs. Subset meaning: CD45RA+ positively selected. All receptors derive from a man between 18 and 35 years old in good health. Some clones in this sample may be carry-over from other donors' samples.

V and J are TRBV4-2 and TRBJ2-1, with a possible D match to TRBD1 (6 bases). This CDR3 is 16 amino acids long. In germline, CDR1 is LGHNA, CDR2 YNFKEQ. V shed 1 base and J shed 7 bases, with 17 bases lying between them. CDR3 amino acids: CASSQVAGVEGNEQFF. In DNA form, the CDR3 reads TGTGCCAGCAGCCAAGTGGCAGGGGTCGAGGGTAATGAGCAGTTCTTC.

This clone was detected once. V gene TRBV7-2 combines with J gene TRBJ2-5, with a weak D call TRBD2 (7 bases). The DNA matches TRBJ2-7 better at its end, which makes the J call doubtful. Germline CDR1 is SGHTA and CDR2 is FQGNSA. This CDR3 contains 14 residues. CDR3 region: CASSLPGGRYEQYF. Here the CDR3 DNA reads TGTGCCAGCAGCTTACCGGGGGGCAGGTACGAGCAGTACTTC.

In regard to this clone: Other nucleotide sequences in the sample specify the same CDR3. The chain couples TRBV5-4 to TRBJ1-2; unclear D gene. Per germline, CDR1 SGHNT and CDR2 YYREEE (reference sequence). With 0 bases removed from V and 8 bases from J, the gap between germline ends came to 8 bases. The CDR3 spans 12 residues. This CDR3 is CASSLEGYGYTF. As DNA, the CDR3 is TGTGCCAGCAGCTTGGAAGGGTACGGCTACACCTTC. The whole variable domain, filled in from reference TRBV5-4 and TRBJ1-2, reads ETGVTQSPTHLIKTRGQQVTLRCSSQSGHNTVSWYQQALGQGPQFIFQYYREEENGRGNFPPRFSGLQFPNYSSELNVNALELDDSALYLCASSLEGYGYTFGSGTRLTVV.

CDR3 sequence: CASSRPLPGGEKLFF. In DNA, the CDR3 is TGCGCCAGCAGCCGCCCCCTTCCGGGTGGGGAAAAACTGTTTTTT. V is TRBV4-1 and J is TRBJ1-4; no reliable D call. The CDR3 totals 15 residues. V dropped 4 bases and J dropped 8 bases, with 17 bases sitting between them. The germline V gene has CDR1 MGHRA and CDR2 YSYEKL.

The CDR3 bases are TGTGCCAGCAGCGCTACCCACGGGGTAAATGAAAAACTGTTTTTT. Its translation is CASSATHGVNEKLFF. The chain employs TRBV9 and TRBJ1-4; unclear D gene. CDR3 length equals 15 residues. V lost 3 bases and J 5 bases, leaving 14 bases between the germline ends. Germline V gene data show CDR1 as SGDLS and CDR2 as YYNGEE.

The V call is TRBV11-2, the J call TRBJ2-7; 8 nucleotides line up with TRBD2. The CDR3 has 15 residues. The V segment lost 6 bases and the J segment 0 bases; nucleotides outside the gene matches: 7. The germline CDR1 and CDR2 sequences are SGHAT and FQNNGV. CDR3 sequence reads: CASRPLAVSSYEQYF. The CDR3 DNA reads TGTGCCAGCAGGCCACTAGCGGTAAGCTCCTACGAGCAGTACTTC.

Concerning this clone itself: Other DNA sequences from this sample encode an identical CDR3 as well. The genes are TRBV7-3 and TRBJ2-1; D call uncertain. V lost 0 bases and J 9 bases, leaving 6 bases between the germline ends. The CDR3 loop spans 12 amino acids. Germline V gives CDR1 SGHTA, CDR2 FQGTGA. The CDR3 sequence: CASSLTGTEQFF. CDR3 coding DNA: TGTGCCAGCAGCTTAACGGGCACTGAGCAGTTCTTC. Using reference TRBV7-3 and TRBJ2-1 for the parts outside the CDR3, the full variable domain is GAGVSQTPSNKVTEKGKYVELRCDPISGHTALYWYRQSLGQGPEFLIYFQGTGAADDSGLPNDRFFAVRPEGSVSTLKIQRTERGDSAVYLCASSLTGTEQFFGPGTRLTVL.

CDR3 DNA: TGTGCCAGCAAATTTAGTAGAGGAGTACGAAAGACCTATGGCTACACCTTC. It encodes CASKFSRGVRKTYGYTF. This chain connects TRBV5-2 to TRBJ1-2. TRBV5-2 is annotated as a pseudogene. This CDR3 comprises 17 residues.

The CDR3 DNA reads TGTGCCAGCAGACATACGACAGGGGAAGCTTTCTTT. This translates into CASRHTTGEAFF. The chain joins TRBV6-5 to TRBJ1-1, with 7 bases matching TRBD1. The germline gives CDR1 MNHEY, CDR2 SVGAGI. There are 12 residues in the CDR3. After removal of 6 bases from V and 8 bases from J, the junction contained 6 bases not matched to a gene.

Notes on this clone: Other DNA sequences in this sample translate to the same CDR3. The chain joins TRBV29-1 to TRBJ1-1, with 7 bases aligning to TRBD1. With 7 bases clipped from V and 1 base from J, the junction kept 6 bases outside the gene matches. The CDR3 length is 13 residues. Germline assignment: CDR1 SQVTM and CDR2 ANQGSEA. CDR3 bases: TGCAGCGGTGAGGGACAGACGAACACTGAAGCTTTCTTT. Protein: CSGEGQTNTEAFF.

The rearrangement joins TRBV11-2 to TRBJ2-4; D not resolved. V was clipped by 5 bases and J by 0 bases, with 8 bases between them. Germline V gene sequence: CDR1 SGHAT, CDR2 FQNNGV. The CDR3 length is 14 residues. CDR3 residues: CASSPFLAKNIQYF. For the CDR3, the DNA is TGTGCCAGCAGCCCTTTTCTAGCCAAAAACATTCAGTACTTC.

This chain uses TRBV7-2 with TRBJ2-1, with D perhaps being TRBD1 or TRBD2 (5 bases each). The CDR3 loop spans 14 amino acids. Trimming pared 3 bases from V and 9 bases from J, leaving 15 bases between. Germline V gene lookup returns CDR1 SGHTA and CDR2 FQGNSA. The CDR3 spells CASSLGREMGEQFF. The DNA for the CDR3 is TGTGCCAGCAGCTTGGGCAGGGAGATGGGTGAGCAGTTCTTC.

This chain joins TRBV27 and TRBJ1-6; D uncertain. CDR1 MNHEY and CDR2 SMNVEV come from the germline V gene (reference sequence). The CDR3 is 15 residues long. Trimming took off 7 bases at V and 9 bases at J, with 19 bases between the two ends. The CDR3 DNA reads as TGTGCCAGCACCAAGCATGGTTGGAAGGTTTCACCCCTCCACTTT. This encodes CASTKHGWKVSPLHF.

The rearrangement links TRBV5-1 to TRBJ1-6; D gene uncertain. Trimming took off 1 base at V and 8 bases at J, with 10 bases between the two ends. Germline-derived CDR1 and CDR2 are SGHRS and YFSETQ. The CDR3 spans 14 residues. Here the CDR3 DNA reads TGCGCCAGCAGCTTGATGCGGGGAGATTCACCCCTCCACTTT. It codes for CASSLMRGDSPLHF.

This chain joins TRBV21-1 and TRBJ1-2; the table's D call TRBD1 went unverified against the DNA. TRBV21-1 is a documented pseudogene. This CDR3 has 15 residues. Here the CDR3 reads CASSWQGARRNGYTF. CDR3 nucleotide sequence: TGTGCCAGCAGCTGGCAGGGGGCGCGGAGAAATGGCTACACCTTC.

This chain uses TRBV30 with TRBJ2-5; maybe TRBD2 (5 bases). The DNA end favors TRBJ2-7, so the J call may be wrong. The CDR3 consists of 15 residues. Per germline, CDR1 GTSNPN and CDR2 SVGIG (reference sequence). The CDR3 region is CAWSRGSSNSYEQYF. The DNA of the CDR3 is TGTGCCTGGAGTCGGGGATCTTCGAACTCCTACGAGCAGTACTTC.